Only a few counts were recorded for the clone carrying this TCR beta chain. Its matching antigen is unknown. The CDR3 has 15 amino acids. V was cut by 6 bases and J by 4 bases, with 18 bases left in between. Germline V CDR1 and CDR2: DFQATT, SNEGSKA (reference sequence). The data originate from a study of early T cells in non-severe SARS-CoV-2 infection. Study details: The study sequenced bulk RNA from unsorted whole blood, with chains unpaired.

Study outcomes and limitations: Anti-spike CD8 responses were favored in VDJdb matching, and private and CD4 specificities were missed.

Individual cDNA molecules received unique molecular identifiers during library preparation. TCRdb itself ran the 5' RACE reads through MiXCR, one entry per CDR3 protein. The repertoire holds tens of thousands of distinct CDR3 sequences, with roughly a tenth as singletons. The sample was whole blood. The gene calls are TRBV20-1 and TRBJ2-2, with a tentative D call TRBD2 (5 bases). This receptor was obtained from an adult who was a healthcare worker with PCR-confirmed SARS-CoV-2 infection or an uninfected control (not recorded which). The CDR3, as DNA: TGCAGTGCAATCAGCGGTGGAGGCCGCACCGGGGAGCTGTTTTTT. Protein product: CSAISGGGRTGELFF.